Included here is one TCR beta chain sequence, with context. Its antigen specificity is not known. One base away there is no much larger clone; base qualities are not given. This specimen comes from a study of OX40 agonist ivuxolimab in advanced cancers. For context, the study as a whole: Ivuxolimab was an agonistic, fully human IgG2 monoclonal antibody directed against OX40 (CD134), a costimulatory receptor. Intravenous ivuxolimab was administered to patients every 2 weeks at six dose levels: 0.01, 0.1, 0.3, 1.5, 3 and 10 mg/kg. Among the roughly 50 dose-escalation patients, about 19 had hepatocellular carcinoma, roughly 15 melanoma, 9 renal cell carcinoma and 9 head and neck cancer. The dose-escalation cohort was over 70% male with a mean age of roughly 60 years, ranging from roughly 20 to 80. Prior anti-PD-1, anti-PD-L1 or anti-CTLA-4 therapy was permitted, and 35% to 40% of dose-escalation patients had received checkpoint inhibitors. Partial responses occurred in three dose-escalation patients: two with cutaneous melanoma and one with hepatocellular carcinoma. Peripheral TCRbeta sequencing aimed to test whether ivuxolimab altered TCR sequence diversity and caused clonal T-cell expansion. The paper covers the monotherapy dose-escalation part of the phase I ivuxolimab trial, which included N of about 51 patients.

What the study reported, not specific to this receptor: At doses from 0.1 to 3.0 mg/kg, clonal expansion was seen in both CD4+ and CD8+ blood T cells between baseline and week 6. Which antigens the clonally expanded peripheral T cells were specific for was not determined. After ivuxolimab, more expanded clones were found on average in CD8+ T cells than in CD4+ T cells. Low levels of normalized T-cell clonal expansion were also shown by some nonresponding patients. In the 0.1-3.0 mg/kg groups, partial responders were among the patients with the lowest normalized peripheral clonal expansion, particularly in CD8+ T cells.

Genomic DNA was extracted from sorted cells for sequencing of the TCRbeta CDR3 region. The immunoSEQ Assay was used for sequencing of TCRbeta CDR3 regions. TCRdb took this table from immuneACCESS and kept in-frame rearrangements with V and J called. Such tables lack part of the clones; where checked against another copy, unresolved V genes explain under half of the gap, and the rest is unexplained. In all, the sample holds roughly 74,000 clones, and roughly 80% of those were seen once. Of the sample, roughly 2.1% falls within the top ten clones. Patients with a history of autoimmune disease or receiving systemic immunosuppression were excluded from the trial. Peripheral blood for TCR sequencing was collected from all dose cohorts at baseline, on cycle 4 day 1, and on cycle 7 day 1. Samples came from an open-label, multicenter, first-in-human phase I dose-escalation trial of ivuxolimab. The trial enrolled adults with locally advanced or metastatic head and neck squamous cell, hepatocellular, melanoma or renal cell carcinoma. CD4+ and CD8+ T cells were sorted separately from peripheral blood before TCR sequencing.

The germline V gene encodes CDR1 MNHEY and CDR2 SMNVEV (reference sequence). The CDR3 runs 16 amino acids, cysteine and phenylalanine included. Only the CDR3 region is kept as DNA, spanning 48 bases read in frame from base 1. V is reduced by 10 bases and J by 4 bases, leaving a spacing of 22 bases between them. The sequence links TRBV27 to TRBJ2-2; the D gene assignment is perhaps TRBD1 or TRBD2, with each matching 5 bases. The input for sequencing was CD4+ or CD8+ T cells sorted from blood, taken in a trial of the OX40 agonist ivuxolimab. The receptor's source is an adult with an advanced solid tumor such as melanoma, head and neck, liver or kidney cancer. The CDR3 region has the sequence CATGQRLGTGTGELFF. The DNA sequence reads TGTGCCACGGGGCAGCGTTTAGGGACGGGCACCGGGGAGCTGTTTTTT.